Shown below are 6 T cell receptor beta chains from a single sample sequenced in a study of blood T cell repertoires in COVID-19. Here immunoSEQ multiplex PCR was the method, and the copy in TCRdb shows in-frame clones only, minus some. The sample shows 130,000 or so clones, more than 75% of them seen only once. The sequenced sample consisted of peripheral blood. The receptors shown here come from a human donor in a cohort sampled during active COVID-19.

This clone was seen only a few times. The chain employs TRBV28 and TRBJ1-2, with D perhaps TRBD1 (5 bases). CDR3 length: 13 amino acids. Trimming cost V 5 bases and J 4 bases, with 11 bases left between them. In germline, CDR1 is MDHEN, CDR2 SYDVKM. The CDR3 region is CASSPTEIYGYTF. The CDR3 DNA reads TGTGCCAGCAGTCCGACAGAGATCTATGGCTACACCTTC.

This chain links TRBV19 with TRBJ1-2; D call uncertain. The CDR3 sequence is 13 residues long. Germline V CDR1 and CDR2: LNHDA, SQIVND (reference sequence). V was cut by 7 bases and J by 7 bases, with 16 bases left in between. CDR3 amino acids: CASMPRAEGGYTF. In DNA, the CDR3 is TGTGCCAGTATGCCCCGAGCGGAGGGTGGCTACACCTTC.

The chain uses TRBV6-5 and TRBJ2-1; 8 bases line up with TRBD2. Unmatched junction bases numbered 14, after V lost 4 bases and J lost 9 bases. CDR3 length: 16 residues. CDR1 is MNHEY and CDR2 is SVGAGI in the germline V gene. The CDR3 bases are TGTGCCAGCAGTTCCGCCCAGTCGGTACGGGAGGGTGAGCAGTTCTTC. It translates to CASSSAQSVREGEQFF.

V usage is TRBV5-4 and J usage is TRBJ2-5; D may be TRBD2 (5 bases). Per germline, CDR1 SGHNT and CDR2 YYREEE (reference sequence). V lost 1 base and J lost 3, with 10 bases in between. The CDR3 is 14 residues long. In DNA form, the CDR3 reads TGTGCCAGCAGCTTGTCCGGGGTTGAAGAGACCCAGTACTTC. It yields the protein CASSLSGVEETQYF.

This chain uses TRBV5-1 with TRBJ2-1; perhaps TRBD1 as D (5 bases). The V gene's germline CDR1 is SGHRS and CDR2 YFSETQ. The CDR3 is 13 residues long. Trimming stripped 4 bases from V and 4 bases from J, with 9 bases between. The DNA of the CDR3 is TGCGCCAGCAGCCTGCAGGGATACAATGAGCAGTTCTTC. Protein sequence: CASSLQGYNEQFF.

The V and J genes are TRBV7-9 and TRBJ2-1; D perhaps matches TRBD2 (6 bases). Germline CDR1 reads SEHNR; CDR2 reads FQNEAQ (reference sequence). There are 14 residues in the CDR3. Trimming took 5 bases from V and 7 from J, leaving 15 bases between them. The CDR3 spells CASSPRDSKNEQFF. CDR3 nucleotides: TGTGCCAGCAGCCCCCGGGACTCCAAAAATGAGCAGTTCTTC.